Listed below are T cell receptor beta chains from one sample, sequenced in a study of T cell responses to AZD1222 COVID-19 vaccine. Assay used: immunoSEQ multiplex PCR; TCRdb lists only in-frame clones, some missing. The profile shows 100,000 or so clones, just over 90% of them singletons. Sequenced material: peripheral blood, taken on day 0 of AZD1222 vaccination. The receptors stem from an adult in good health. CDR3s include the opening cysteine and the closing phenylalanine or tryptophan. D genes are given only for firm matches.

>15|TRBV7-3|TRBD2
CASSTGGGSTDTQYF
>15|TRBV2|TRBD1
CASARQGVTNEKLFF
>16|TRBV5-5|.
CASSSGEGVFNQPQHF
>15|TRBV19|TRBD1
CASSISGTGGSPLHF
>12|TRBV27|TRBD1
CASRPDRGKLFF
>15|TRBV25-1|TRBD2
CASSLSGGLRNEQYF
>11|TRBV25-1|.
CASSMDYGYTF
>15|TRBV4-1|.
CASSYGFGKGTEAFF
>16|TRBV7-8|.
CASSLRIGGPGNTIYF
>14|TRBV7-9|.
CASSLDLVKNGYTF
>16|TRBV7-2|.
CASKGGRGGAGNTIYF
>13|TRBV5-1|.
CASTRDMNTEAFF
>12|TRBV11-2|.
CASSQAGNEQFF
>13|TRBV4-1|.
CASSGWSSYEQYF
>15|TRBV4-1|.
CASSQDPGRLYEQYF
>11|TRBV30|.
CAWREVGGYTF
>14|TRBV2|.
CASVRAVLNTEAFF
>14|TRBV11-2|.
CASSLDAVYNEQFF
>14|TRBV6-5|TRBD2
CASRLAGSYNEQFF
>17|TRBV9|TRBD2
CASSVAVTSGGYNEQFF
>16|TRBV7-9|TRBD2
CASSPLGTSDTGELFF
>14|TRBV30|.
CAWSVEGTNQPQHF
>14|TRBV10-3|TRBD2
CASASGGAMYEQYF
>13|TRBV12-3/TRBV12-4|.
CASTLQGNQPQHF
>14|TRBV15|.
CATSISAPQETQYF
>14|TRBV24-1|.
CATSDRLAGETQYF
>15|TRBV4-2|.
CASSQVQEGAGGYTF
>13|TRBV12-3/TRBV12-4|.
CASSFQETYEQYF
>12|TRBV29-1|TRBD2
CSVAGDYNEQFF
>18|TRBV7-9|.
CASSLKDYPALSGNTIYF
>15|TRBV7-6|.
CASSLTGAGANVLTF
>17|TRBV5-6|TRBD2
CASSLGAGGSDSYEQYF
>13|TRBV2|.
CASSDTVSYGYTF
>17|TRBV5-1|.
CASSLAGRGARQETQYF
>17|TRBV2|TRBD1
CASSSSGQASSGNTIYF
>16|TRBV6-5|TRBD1
CASSYSRDRAMKGYTF
>15|TRBV7-8|TRBD1
CASSLKQGTGQPQHF
>15|TRBV15|.
CATSRDLGGRETQYF